The present T cell receptor (beta chain) was sequenced within a study of blood T cell repertoires in COVID-19. As originally analysed: Reference gene primer amplification in the assay estimated nucleated cell counts. Assay: immunoSEQ multiplex PCR; the TCRdb copy retains only in-frame clones and omits some. D and trimming come from the DNA, and the V and J calls and clone size come from that table. The profile shows fewer than 250,000 clones, 65% to 90% of them singletons. The V gene lost 0 bases and the J gene lost 2 bases, with 10 bases spanning the gap. The CDR3 runs 15 residues. The germline V gene has CDR1 SGDLS and CDR2 YYNGEE. This clone has a handful of counts.

The sample comprised PBMCs or T cells enriched from blood (not recorded which). The chain carries TRBV9 and TRBJ2-3, with D perhaps TRBD2 (5 bases). The sequence was obtained from a woman aged 40 to 50 with acute COVID-19. CDR3: CASSVGGLDTDTQYF. Here the CDR3 DNA reads TGTGCCAGCAGCGTAGGCGGGCTGGACACAGATACGCAGTATTTT.